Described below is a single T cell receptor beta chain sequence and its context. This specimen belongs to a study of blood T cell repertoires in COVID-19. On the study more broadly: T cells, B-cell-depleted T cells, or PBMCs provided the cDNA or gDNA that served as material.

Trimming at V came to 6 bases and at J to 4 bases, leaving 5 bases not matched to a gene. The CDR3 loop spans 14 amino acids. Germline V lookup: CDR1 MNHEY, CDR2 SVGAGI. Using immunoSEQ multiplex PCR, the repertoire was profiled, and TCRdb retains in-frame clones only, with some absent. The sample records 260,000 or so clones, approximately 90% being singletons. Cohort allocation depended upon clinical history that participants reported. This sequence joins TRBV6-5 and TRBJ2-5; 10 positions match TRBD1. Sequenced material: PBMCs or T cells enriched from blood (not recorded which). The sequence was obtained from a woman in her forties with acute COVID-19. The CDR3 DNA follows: TGTGCCAGCAGCGACAGGGGGCGCGGAGAGACCCAGTACTTC. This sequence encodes CASSDRGRGETQYF.